These 18 T cell receptor beta chains originate from one sample sequenced in a study of PD-L1 blockade in urothelial cancer. Sequenced by immunoSEQ multiplex PCR; TCRdb stores in-frame clones only, minus some. The data contain about 52,000 clones, roughly 77% of them singletons. The sample was PBMCs, taken around atezolizumab (anti-PD-L1) treatment. These receptors all stem from a man between 65 and 80 years old with urothelial cancer.

The sample holds a few counts of this clone. This chain links TRBV19 with TRBJ1-6; D is possibly TRBD1 (6 bases). Germline V gene sequence: CDR1 LNHDA, CDR2 SQIVND (reference sequence). The CDR3 is made up of 15 amino acids. Trimming took off 4 bases at V and 5 bases at J, with 12 bases between the two ends. The CDR3 bases are TGTGCCAGTAGTACCTCGACAGGTCATAATTCACCCCTCCACTTT. Translation gives CASSTSTGHNSPLHF.

The chain joins TRBV19 to TRBJ2-3; D is possibly TRBD2 (5 bases). CDR3 length: 15 amino acids. V lost 3 bases and J lost 5, with 15 bases in between. The germline gives CDR1 LNHDA, CDR2 SQIVND (reference sequence). Here the CDR3 DNA reads TGTGCCAGTAGTATTCCTAGCTTGGCGGTAGATACGCAGTATTTT. Protein product: CASSIPSLAVDTQYF.

The chain has TRBV15 and TRBJ1-5; D might be TRBD1 (6 bases). Trimming shortened V by 6 bases and J by 6 bases, and 12 bases separated the two germline ends. The CDR3 covers 13 residues. The germline V gene encodes CDR1 LNHNV and CDR2 YYDKDF (reference sequence). The CDR3 coding sequence is TGTGCCACCAGTCGACAGGTGGGTCAGCCCCAGCATTTT. The encoded protein is CATSRQVGQPQHF.

The rearrangement joins TRBV9 to TRBJ2-7; 8 bases fit TRBD1. The germline CDR1 and CDR2 sequences are SGDLS and YYNGEE. V was pared by 0 bases and J by 4 bases, with 3 bases of the junction left unmatched. The CDR3 contains 14 residues. The CDR3 loop is CASSVDGQGYEQYF. In DNA, the CDR3 is TGTGCCAGCAGCGTAGATGGACAGGGATACGAGCAGTACTTC.

V gene TRBV9 combines with J gene TRBJ2-5; possible D gene TRBD2, 6 bases. CDR3 size: 16 residues. The V gene's germline CDR1 is SGDLS and CDR2 YYNGEE. The V and J ends lost 3 bases and 5 bases respectively, with 20 bases between them. The CDR3 DNA reads TGTGCCAGCAGCGAGGGCCGTAGGGGACGGGGGGAGACCCAGTACTTC. This gives the protein CASSEGRRGRGETQYF.

V usage is TRBV5-4 and J usage is TRBJ2-1, with 7 bases lining up with TRBD2. CDR1 SGHNT and CDR2 YYREEE come from the germline V gene (reference sequence). Germline trimming cut 4 bases from V and 1 base from J; bases unmatched to any gene: 5. This CDR3 comprises 15 residues. The CDR3 here is CASSLGGGSYNEQFF. The CDR3 DNA reads as TGTGCCAGCAGCCTGGGCGGGGGTTCCTACAATGAGCAGTTCTTC.

The chain has TRBV4-1 and TRBJ2-1; 8 bases align to TRBD2. CDR3 size: 20 residues. Germline V gene lookup returns CDR1 MGHRA and CDR2 YSYEKL. The trim removed 0 bases at V and 2 bases at J, leaving 15 bases unmatched. This CDR3 is CASSQDEVAGYTLTYNEQFF. CDR3 coding DNA: TGCGCCAGCAGCCAAGATGAGGTAGCGGGATATACCTTAACCTACAATGAGCAGTTCTTC.

The rearrangement links TRBV11-3 to TRBJ2-7; 9 bases line up with TRBD1. Trimming at V came to 6 bases and at J to 6 bases, leaving 6 bases not matched to a gene. There are 13 residues in the CDR3. CDR1 and CDR2 (germline): SGHNT, YENEEA. In DNA form, the CDR3 reads TGTGCCAGCAGTTGGGACAGGGAAAGCGAGCAGTACTTC. Residues: CASSWDRESEQYF.

V is TRBV18 and J is TRBJ2-7; no definite D call. This CDR3 comprises 12 residues. V was clipped by 1 base and J by 3 bases, with 4 bases between them. Germline CDR1 is KGHSH and CDR2 is LQKENI. Here the CDR3 reads CASSPQSYEQYF. The DNA of the CDR3 is TGTGCCAGCTCACCACAGAGCTACGAGCAGTACTTC.

The chain recombines TRBV7-9 with TRBJ2-1; 12 bases line up with TRBD2. The CDR3 runs 16 residues. The J segment lost 2 bases and the V segment lost 5 bases, leaving 4 bases of the junction unmatched. Germline values: CDR1 SEHNR, CDR2 FQNEAQ (reference sequence). CDR3 loop: CASSTGLAGTYNEQFF. DNA of the CDR3: TGTGCCAGCAGCACTGGACTAGCGGGGACCTACAATGAGCAGTTCTTC.

This chain joins TRBV11-3 and TRBJ2-5; 11 bases align to TRBD2. The V and J ends lost 5 bases and 5 bases, in that order; junction bases with no gene match: 10. In germline, CDR1 is SGHNT, CDR2 YENEEA. The CDR3 length is 16 residues. The chain's CDR3 is CASSLGTSGEVETQYF. The CDR3 DNA reads TGTGCCAGCAGCCTCGGGACTAGCGGAGAGGTGGAGACCCAGTACTTC.

The chain links TRBV19 to TRBJ1-1, with D uncertain. The V gene's germline CDR1 is LNHDA and CDR2 SQIVND (reference sequence). The V and J ends lost 3 bases and 5 bases respectively, with 16 bases between them. The CDR3 is 15 residues long. The CDR3, as DNA: TGTGCCAGTAGTATTGAGGCTCGAGTTTTGACTGAAGCTTTCTTT. Amino acid sequence: CASSIEARVLTEAFF.

This chain links TRBV7-9 with TRBJ1-5, with D uncertain. This CDR3 contains 13 residues. Germline values: CDR1 SEHNR, CDR2 FQNEAQ (reference sequence). V was cut by 5 bases and J by 2 bases, with 7 bases left in between. The CDR3 protein is CASSPSGNQPQHF. As DNA, the CDR3 is TGTGCCAGCAGCCCCTCTGGCAATCAGCCCCAGCATTTT.

The chain joins TRBV6-1 to TRBJ1-1, with 7 bases identical to TRBD1. The V segment lost 3 bases and the J segment 2 bases; nucleotides outside the gene matches: 3. The CDR3 spans 14 residues. Germline V gene lookup returns CDR1 MNHNS and CDR2 SASEGT. In DNA, the CDR3 is TGTGCCAGCAGTGACGGGACAGCTAACACTGAAGCTTTCTTT. As protein: CASSDGTANTEAFF.

The CDR3 sequence is CASSLQKGGYTF. The CDR3 DNA follows: TGTGCCAGCAGTTTACAGAAGGGGGGCTACACCTTC. This chain uses TRBV28 with TRBJ1-2; possibly TRBD1 for D (5 bases). The CDR3 extends over 12 amino acids. Germline V lookup: CDR1 MDHEN, CDR2 SYDVKM. The ends were cut back, 2 bases at V and 8 bases at J, with 9 bases in the middle.

This clone has a handful of counts. The J gene is TRBJ2-3, the V gene TRBV5-1, with 7 bases matching TRBD1. Trimming at V came to 1 base and at J to 5 bases, leaving 10 bases not matched to a gene. The CDR3 has 16 residues. Per germline, CDR1 SGHRS and CDR2 YFSETQ. The CDR3 bases are TGCGCCAGCAGCTTGCAGAACGCAAACAGGGGAGATACGCAGTATTTT. Its translation is CASSLQNANRGDTQYF.

The rearrangement links TRBV5-1 to TRBJ1-4; 7 bases align to TRBD1. This CDR3 is built from 14 residues. V was pared by 3 bases and J by 5 bases, with 4 bases of the junction left unmatched. The germline V gene encodes CDR1 SGHRS and CDR2 YFSETQ. The CDR3 reads CASSSGQKNEKLFF. CDR3 nucleotides: TGCGCCAGCAGCTCGGGACAGAAGAATGAAAAACTGTTTTTT.

This clone was observed a few times. This chain connects TRBV9 to TRBJ1-1; D perhaps matches TRBD1 (6 bases). From germline, CDR1 is SGDLS and CDR2 YYNGEE. V was trimmed by 4 bases and J by 4 bases, leaving 11 bases between them. This CDR3 comprises 13 residues. The CDR3 region has the DNA TGTGCCAGCAGCACAGGACAGAGCACTGAAGCTTTCTTT. Translated: CASSTGQSTEAFF.